These T cell receptor beta chains were read from a single sample in a study of radiotherapy plus CTLA-4 blockade in lung cancer. The assay was immunoSEQ multiplex PCR, and TCRdb's table has in-frame clones only and misses some. This table has under 35,000 clones, roughly 70% appearing once. Sequencing was performed on peripheral blood, taken from a patient treated with radiotherapy plus ipilimumab. The receptor source for this set is a human donor with non-small cell lung cancer whose response to radiotherapy plus ipilimumab could not be evaluated. CDR3s include the opening cysteine and the closing phenylalanine or tryptophan. A D gene is named only where the DNA matches it firmly. Size is omitted from some rows. Given values are once, few, many or a class for expanded clones.

j_call	v_call	d_call	clone_size	cdr3_nt	cdr3_aa
TRBJ1-1	TRBV27	.	.	TGTGCCAGCAGCCGCGGGCCGAAGAGACGGGCTTTCTTT	CASSRGPKRRAFF
TRBJ2-7	TRBV5-6	.	few	TGTGCCAGCAGCTTACCCGGGTCCTCCTACGAGCAGTACTTC	CASSLPGSSYEQYF
TRBJ2-7	TRBV18	TRBD1	once	TGTGCCAGCTCACAAGGACAGGGTAGAATGGGCGAGCAGTACTTC	CASSQGQGRMGEQYF
TRBJ2-1	TRBV7-2	.	.	TGTGCCAGCAGCCGACAGGATTACAATGAGCAGTTCTTC	CASSRQDYNEQFF
TRBJ1-1	TRBV6-1	.	.	TGTGCCACCTCAACGAGGGTGTCCACTGAAGCTTTCTTT	CATSTRVSTEAFF
TRBJ2-7	TRBV6-5	.	few	TGTGCCAGCAGTTCCGGGACACCCTGGGAGCAGTACTTC	CASSSGTPWEQYF
TRBJ1-6	TRBV9	TRBD1	.	TGTGCCAGCAGCGGACAGGGGAGGAATTCACCCCTCCACTTT	CASSGQGRNSPLHF
TRBJ2-3	TRBV11-2	.	.	TGTGCCAGCAGCCAAAATGACTTCCCAACAGATACGCAGTATTTT	CASSQNDFPTDTQYF
TRBJ1-5	TRBV19	TRBD1	.	TGTGCCAGTAGTCCTACCAGGGGGGCGCGAAGCGGCAATCAGCCCCAGCATTTT	CASSPTRGARSGNQPQHF
TRBJ2-3	TRBV28	TRBD2	once	TGTGCCAGCAGTTTGGGGGGGGGCACAGATACGCAGTATTTT	CASSLGGGTDTQYF
TRBJ2-4	TRBV7-8	TRBD2	.	TGTGCCAGCAGCTCGGGACTAGGAAAAAACATTCAGTACTTC	CASSSGLGKNIQYF
TRBJ1-1	TRBV7-9	.	.	TGTGCCAGCAGCCTCCGGGGGTTCACTGAAGCTTTCTTT	CASSLRGFTEAFF
TRBJ2-3	TRBV9	.	.	TGTGCCAGCAGCGTAGGACTCTTGGAGGGGTCGACAGATACGCAGTATTTT	CASSVGLLEGSTDTQYF
TRBJ2-7	TRBV5-4	TRBD2	few	TGTGCCAGCAGCTTGGTGACTAGCGGTGACGACTCCTACGAGCAGTACTTC	CASSLVTSGDDSYEQYF
TRBJ2-1	TRBV4-3	TRBD2	.	TGCGCCAGCAGCCACAGGACTAGCGGGAGGAACAATGAGCAGTTCTTC	CASSHRTSGRNNEQFF
TRBJ2-5	TRBV10-1	TRBD1	.	TGCGCCAGCAGTCGGACAGGACAAGGGGGGACCCAGTACTTC	CASSRTGQGGTQYF
TRBJ1-5	TRBV10-3	.	few	TGTGCCATCAGTGAGACAGCCGTGGAAGGTCAGCCCCAGCATTTT	CAISETAVEGQPQHF
TRBJ2-1	TRBV6-5	.	once	TGTGCCAGCAGTTCAGCGGGTGCATACAATGAGCAGTTCTTC	CASSSAGAYNEQFF
TRBJ1-4	TRBV27	TRBD1	.	TGTGCCAGCAGAGGACAGGGTTACGAAAAACTGTTTTTT	CASRGQGYEKLFF
TRBJ1-1	TRBV6-5	TRBD1	.	TGTGCCAGCAGTTCTCACACAGGGGGCGGGACTGAAGCTTTCTTT	CASSSHTGGGTEAFF
TRBJ2-5	TRBV28	TRBD1	.	TGTGCCAGCAGCCCGACAGGGGGCGGCGGAAAGACCCAGTACTTC	CASSPTGGGGKTQYF
TRBJ1-6	TRBV2	TRBD1	.	TGTGCCAGCAGTGAAGGGACAGGGGATTATTCACCCCTCCACTTT	CASSEGTGDYSPLHF
TRBJ1-2	TRBV7-9	.	.	TGTGCCAGCACCTTAGGCCAGGGATATGGCTACACCTTC	CASTLGQGYGYTF
TRBJ2-2	TRBV5-1	TRBD2	once	TGCGCCAGCGATCTTTCCCCACGAGCGGGAGACGCCGGGGAGCTGTTTTTT	CASDLSPRAGDAGELFF
TRBJ1-4	TRBV29-1	TRBD1	.	TGCAGCGTTGAAGGGACCCTTGGACAGGGTAGGAAACTGTTTTTT	CSVEGTLGQGRKLFF
TRBJ1-6	TRBV27	.	.	TGTGCCAGCAGTCCGGACAGTAGCTCCTATAATTCACCCCTCCACTTT	CASSPDSSSYNSPLHF
TRBJ2-1	TRBV5-1	.	.	TGCGCCAGCAGCTTACAGACAGACGCTAATGAGCAGTTCTTC	CASSLQTDANEQFF
TRBJ1-3	TRBV19	.	.	TGTGCCAGTAGTCGGGAGCCTGGAAACACCATATATTTT	CASSREPGNTIYF
TRBJ2-6	TRBV6-1	TRBD1	.	TGTGCCAGCAGTGAAGCCGGGACAGGGTTTTTTTCTGGGGCCAACGTCCTGACTTTC	CASSEAGTGFFSGANVLTF
TRBJ1-5	TRBV18	.	.	TGTGCCAGCTCACCACCATCCCGCGGACCCCAGCATTTT	CASSPPSRGPQHF
TRBJ2-7	TRBV4-2	TRBD2	.	TGTGCCAGCAGCCTTGGACTAGCGGACTCTGGCGAGCAGTACTTC	CASSLGLADSGEQYF
TRBJ2-7	TRBV28	TRBD2	.	TGTGCCAGCAGTTATGGACTAGCGGGAGAGTACGAGCAGTACTTC	CASSYGLAGEYEQYF
TRBJ2-5	TRBV7-2	TRBD2	medium-sized	TGTGCCAGCAGCTTAGGAACTAAAGCGGGAGCCGTGGAGACCCAGTACTTC	CASSLGTKAGAVETQYF
TRBJ2-7	TRBV27	.	.	TGTGCCAGCAGTCCCTCCCCTTACGAGCAGTACTTC	CASSPSPYEQYF
TRBJ2-1	TRBV5-8	TRBD2	.	TGTGCCAGCAGCTTGGGTAGCGGGAGATGGAATGAGCAGTTCTTC	CASSLGSGRWNEQFF
TRBJ2-5	TRBV5-1	TRBD1	.	TGCGCCAGCAGCTCTTGGACAGGGGGAGAGACCCAGTACTTC	CASSSWTGGETQYF
TRBJ1-5	TRBV6-6	.	.	TGTGCCAGCAGTTACGTTATTAATCAGCCCCAGCATTTT	CASSYVINQPQHF
TRBJ2-2	TRBV11-2	.	.	TGTGCCAGCAGCTTAGATCTCTTCTGGAGGGGAGGGGGTGCCGGGGAGCTGTTTTTT	CASSLDLFWRGGGAGELFF
TRBJ1-1	TRBV9	TRBD1	.	TGTGCCAGCAGCCCCCGTCGACAGGGGACGAACACTGAAGCTTTCTTT	CASSPRRQGTNTEAFF
TRBJ1-1	TRBV7-2	.	.	TGTGCCAGCAGCTCACAGACGAACACTGAAGCTTTCTTT	CASSSQTNTEAFF
TRBJ2-3	TRBV9	TRBD2	.	TGTGCCAGCAGCGTAGGGGGACTAGCGGGAGCGGCGCAGTATTTT	CASSVGGLAGAAQYF
TRBJ2-2	TRBV28	TRBD1	.	TGTGCCAGCAGTTCGCCGGGACAGGGCACCGGGGAGCTGTTTTTT	CASSSPGQGTGELFF
TRBJ2-2	TRBV6-6	.	few	TGTGCCAGCAGTTTAGGGAGGAACACCGGGGAGCTGTTTTTT	CASSLGRNTGELFF
TRBJ1-2	TRBV7-9	.	few	TGTGCCAGCAGCTTGTTATATGGCTACACCTTC	CASSLLYGYTF
TRBJ1-1	TRBV18	TRBD1	.	TGTGCCAGCTCACCAGAAGGTCAGGGGGCTCTACCAGCTTTCTTT	CASSPEGQGALPAFF
TRBJ1-1	TRBV6-5	.	.	TGTGCCAGCAGACGTCCGACAGCTGAAGCTTTCTTT	CASRRPTAEAFF
TRBJ1-1	TRBV5-1	TRBD1	.	TGCGCCAGCAGCTCCAGACCCGGACAGGCCCAAGCTTTCTTT	CASSSRPGQAQAFF
TRBJ2-7	TRBV2	.	.	TGTGCCAGCAGTGAAATACAGGTGGGCTACGAGCAGTACTTC	CASSEIQVGYEQYF
TRBJ1-1	TRBV14	.	.	TGTGCCAGCGGCAGGGCAGGAATGAACACTGAAGCTTTCTTT	CASGRAGMNTEAFF
TRBJ2-1	TRBV10-1	TRBD2	few	TGCGCCAGCAGTGAGATGGGCGGGAGTGAGGACAATGAGCAGTTCTTC	CASSEMGGSEDNEQFF
TRBJ1-1	TRBV10-3	.	.	TGTGCCATCAGTGATAGGACAGCTAACACTGAAGCTTTCTTT	CAISDRTANTEAFF
TRBJ2-5	TRBV2	.	.	TGTGCCAGCAGTGCAGGGGAAGAGACCCAGTACTTC	CASSAGEETQYF